Listed here are 31 T cell receptor beta chains from one sample, sequenced in a study of blood T cell repertoires in COVID-19. Here immunoSEQ multiplex PCR was the method, and the copy in TCRdb shows in-frame clones only, minus some. This table holds about 54,000 clones, 80% to 90% found once. The sample comprised peripheral blood. The source is a human donor in a cohort sampled during active COVID-19.

The chain is built from TRBV6-1 and TRBJ2-3, with D possibly matching TRBD2 (6 bases). With 11 bases removed from V and 2 bases from J, the gap between germline ends came to 17 bases. This CDR3 region has 14 residues. Germline assignment: CDR1 MNHNS and CDR2 SASEGT. The CDR3 protein is CASGDGGDTDTQYF. The CDR3 DNA sequence: TGTGCCTCGGGAGACGGTGGGGACACAGATACGCAGTATTTT.

V and J are TRBV2 and TRBJ1-3; D is undetermined. V gave up 4 bases and J gave up 7 bases, with 11 bases separating them. The CDR3 loop spans 13 amino acids. Per germline, CDR1 SNHLY and CDR2 FYNNEI. The chain's CDR3 is CASSVLGGNTIYF. CDR3 sequence (DNA): TGTGCCAGCAGTGTTCTGGGAGGGAACACCATATATTTT.

This rearrangement joins TRBV10-2 to TRBJ1-2; 7 nucleotides align to TRBD1. CDR1 WSHSY and CDR2 SAAADI come from the germline V gene. The ends lost 3 bases at V and 7 bases at J; junction bases unmatched: 5. The CDR3 is made up of 13 amino acids. The CDR3 DNA is TGCGCCAGCAGTGAAGCTCAGGGGGGTGGCTACACCTTC. Translated: CASSEAQGGGYTF.

This chain links TRBV5-1 with TRBJ2-2; 10 bases align to TRBD2. The V segment lost 5 bases and the J segment 6 bases; nucleotides outside the gene matches: 7. CDR1 and CDR2 from the germline V gene are SGHRS and YFSETQ. CDR3 length equals 15 residues. The CDR3 DNA is TGCGCCAGCAGACTGGGACTAGCGATTCCCGGGGAGCTGTTTTTT. This translates into CASRLGLAIPGELFF.

V and J are TRBV21-1 and TRBJ1-4. TRBV21-1 is listed as a pseudogene. The CDR3 contains 16 residues. The CDR3 is CASSRWTDPGGEKLFF. The CDR3 coding sequence is TGTGCCAGCAGCAGATGGACGGACCCTGGAGGTGAAAAACTGTTTTTT.

Only one count was recorded for this clone. The chain links TRBV27 to TRBJ1-2, with TRBD1 matching over 7 bases. Germline loops: CDR1 MNHEY, CDR2 SMNVEV (reference sequence). This CDR3 is 15 amino acids long. V was pared by 4 bases and J by 2 bases, with 7 bases of the junction left unmatched. The CDR3 nucleotides read TGTGCCAGCAGTTCAGGGGGGTCTTCAAACTATGGCTACACCTTC. This codes for CASSSGGSSNYGYTF.

The table lists this clone with many counts. The V gene is TRBV7-9, the J gene TRBJ1-2, with unresolved D. The CDR3 length is 13 residues. Germline CDR1 reads SEHNR; CDR2 reads FQNEAQ (reference sequence). The V end lost 2 bases, the J end lost 0 bases, and 4 bases lay between the germline ends. The CDR3 sequence is CASSLYTNYGYTF. The CDR3 region has the DNA TGTGCCAGCAGCTTATATACTAACTATGGCTACACCTTC. The entire variable domain, with the rest obtained from reference TRBV7-9 and TRBJ1-2, is as follows: DTGVSQNPRHKITKRGQNVTFRCDPISEHNRLYWYRQTLGQGPEFLTYFQNEAQLEKSRLLSDRFSAERPKGSFSTLEIQRTEQGDSAMYLCASSLYTNYGYTFGSGTRLTVV.

V usage is TRBV4-3 and J usage is TRBJ2-1; 8 positions match TRBD2. Germline CDR1 reads LGHNA; CDR2 reads YSLEER. The CDR3 spans 17 residues. The J segment lost 0 bases and the V segment lost 4 bases, leaving 8 bases of the junction unmatched. The CDR3 sequence: CASSLEAGAASYNEQFF. The CDR3, as DNA: TGCGCCAGCAGCCTGGAAGCGGGGGCTGCCTCCTACAATGAGCAGTTCTTC.

The chain joins TRBV7-7 to TRBJ2-2; D might be TRBD2 (5 bases). The CDR3 has 13 residues. CDR1 and CDR2 (germline): SSHAT, FNYEAQ (reference sequence). V was shortened by 6 bases and J by 7 bases, with 12 bases between the two germline ends. The CDR3 nucleotides read TGTGCCAGCAGTTCCAGCGGAAACGGGGAGCTGTTTTTT. Its translation is CASSSSGNGELFF.

This clone has a handful of counts. V gene TRBV4-2 combines with J gene TRBJ2-7; D not certain. The CDR3 runs 12 residues. Germline V gene data show CDR1 as LGHNA and CDR2 as YNFKEQ. Trimming removed 1 base at V and 7 bases at J, with 8 bases between. CDR3 sequence (DNA): TGTGCCAGCAGCCAAGGGCCCAATGAGCAGTACTTC. This translates into CASSQGPNEQYF.

The chain combines TRBV4-2 with TRBJ1-4; D perhaps matches TRBD1 (6 bases). The germline V and J ends were trimmed by 4 bases and 7 bases, with 13 bases remaining between them. CDR1 is LGHNA, CDR2 YNFKEQ, per germline. The CDR3 sequence is 14 residues long. In DNA, the CDR3 is TGTGCCAGCAGCCCCAGGGGAGGGGGTGAAAAACTGTTTTTT. It translates to CASSPRGGGEKLFF.

The chain recombines TRBV19 with TRBJ1-4; 7 bases align to TRBD1. The germline V gene encodes CDR1 LNHDA and CDR2 SQIVND (reference sequence). With V trimmed by 5 bases and J by 4 bases, 10 bases remained unmatched. CDR3 length: 16 residues. The CDR3: CASSPPGQVYNEKLFF. In DNA, the CDR3 is TGTGCCAGTAGTCCGCCAGGACAGGTCTATAATGAAAAACTGTTTTTT.

This sequence joins TRBV5-8 and TRBJ1-6, with 12 bases fitting TRBD1. CDR3 length: 15 amino acids. Per germline, CDR1 SGHTS and CDR2 YDEGEE. With V trimmed by 0 bases and J by 11 bases, 3 bases remained unmatched. The CDR3 nucleotides read TGTGCCAGCAGCTTGGAGGGACAGGGGGCTCCACCCCTCCACTTT. It translates to CASSLEGQGAPPLHF.

The chain has TRBV5-1 and TRBJ1-1; D ambiguous. The CDR3 is made up of 16 amino acids. Per the germline V gene, CDR1 is SGHRS and CDR2 is YFSETQ. V lost 3 bases, J lost 5 bases, and 20 bases lay in between. CDR3 sequence reads: CASSSWSFRTRTEAFF. The CDR3 region has the DNA TGCGCCAGCAGCTCTTGGTCCTTCCGAACGAGGACTGAAGCTTTCTTT. Based on the CDR3 plus reference TRBV5-1 and TRBJ1-1, the full variable domain is KAGVTQTPRYLIKTRGQQVTLSCSPISGHRSVSWYQQTPGQGLQFLFEYFSETQRNKGNFPGRFSGRQFSNSRSEMNVSTLELGDSALYLCASSSWSFRTRTEAFFGQGTRLTVV.

The chain recombines TRBV6-4 with TRBJ2-3; D is uncertain. Per the germline V gene, CDR1 is MRHNA and CDR2 is SNTAGT. V lost 3 bases, J lost 6 bases, and 10 bases lay in between. The CDR3 is 13 residues long. The CDR3, as DNA: TGTGCCAGCAGTGAACAAGCGAGGGATACGCAGTATTTT. Amino acids: CASSEQARDTQYF.

A word on this clone: Other DNA sequences in the sample encode the same CDR3. CDR3 sequence: CASSYSRQGRTEAFF. The CDR3 nucleotides are TGTGCCAGCAGTTACTCGCGACAGGGGAGGACTGAAGCTTTCTTT. The chain couples TRBV6-5 to TRBJ1-1; 8 bases align to TRBD1. Germline loops: CDR1 MNHEY, CDR2 SVGAGI. The CDR3 spans 15 residues. V lost 0 bases and J lost 5; bases outside the gene matches: 5.

This clone occurred once. This rearrangement joins TRBV6-1 to TRBJ1-5; 7 positions agree with TRBD1. CDR1 is MNHNS, CDR2 SASEGT, per germline. The CDR3 runs 17 residues. J gave up 5 bases and V 4 bases, and 14 bases lay outside the gene matches. CDR3 sequence (DNA): TGTGCCAGCAGTGTCAGGGTCCGGGACAGCCGATATCAGCCCCAGCATTTT. Protein: CASSVRVRDSRYQPQHF.

The chain carries TRBV3-1 (or the pseudogene TRBV3-2) and TRBJ1-1, with 7 bases fitting TRBD1. CDR1 and CDR2 from the germline V gene are LGHDT and YNNKEL (reference sequence). Unmatched junction bases numbered 5, after V lost 4 bases and J lost 0 bases. CDR3 length equals 15 residues. The CDR3 sequence is CASSPSDRLNTEAFF. The CDR3 DNA follows: TGTGCCAGCAGCCCTTCGGACAGGCTGAACACTGAAGCTTTCTTT.

This sequence joins TRBV27 and TRBJ1-6; TRBD1 aligns across 7 bases. The trim removed 6 bases at V and 10 bases at J, leaving 18 bases unmatched. This CDR3 comprises 17 residues. Germline V gene lookup returns CDR1 MNHEY and CDR2 SMNVEV (reference sequence). The CDR3 reads CASRLRGQGDSSSPLHF. DNA of the CDR3: TGTGCCAGCAGGTTAAGGGGGCAGGGGGATAGTTCCTCACCCCTCCACTTT.

This chain connects TRBV5-1 to TRBJ1-1; possible D gene TRBD1, 5 bases. The CDR3 runs to 15 residues. Trimming removed 2 bases from V and 5 bases from J, with 16 bases in between. Germline-derived CDR1 and CDR2 are SGHRS and YFSETQ. The DNA for the CDR3 is TGCGCCAGCAGCTTCCCAACTAGGGGAGGTACTGAAGCTTTCTTT. Protein sequence: CASSFPTRGGTEAFF.

V gene TRBV25-1 combines with J gene TRBJ2-1; 12 nucleotides line up with TRBD2. V trimming: 4 bases; J trimming: 6 bases; junction bases outside the gene matches: 1. The germline CDR1 and CDR2 sequences are MGHDK and SYGVNS. The CDR3 extends over 14 amino acids. This chain's CDR3 is CASSASGRANEQFF. The CDR3 region has the DNA TGTGCCAGCAGTGCTAGCGGGAGGGCCAATGAGCAGTTCTTC.

The rearrangement uses TRBV4-1 and TRBJ1-1; 7 nucleotides match TRBD1. CDR3 length: 16 residues. The germline V gene encodes CDR1 MGHRA and CDR2 YSYEKL. The V gene end was trimmed by 4 bases and the J gene end by 4 bases; junction bases not matched to a gene: 12. CDR3 sequence: CASSRVSQGRGTEAFF. The CDR3, as DNA: TGCGCCAGCAGCCGAGTTTCACAGGGGCGAGGCACTGAAGCTTTCTTT.

The CDR3 DNA reads as TGTGCCAGCTCACTGGACAGTTTATTTAATTCACCCCTCCACTTT. This sequence encodes CASSLDSLFNSPLHF. The chain joins TRBV18 to TRBJ1-6; D is possibly TRBD1 (6 bases). Deletions cut 4 bases from V and 6 bases from J, with 13 bases between. The CDR3 runs to 15 residues. Germline V lookup: CDR1 KGHSH, CDR2 LQKENI.

The chain uses TRBV10-1 and TRBJ2-1; 10 nucleotides match TRBD2. Germline CDR1 and CDR2: WNHNN and SYGVQD (reference sequence). The CDR3 length is 15 residues. V lost 7 bases, J lost 5 bases, and 8 bases stayed unmatched. Here the CDR3 DNA reads TGCGCCAGCAACGCCGGGACTAGCGAAAACAATGAGCAGTTCTTC. Its translation is CASNAGTSENNEQFF.

The chain couples TRBV21-1 to TRBJ1-6. TRBV21-1 is designated a pseudogene. The CDR3 is 13 amino acids. The CDR3 DNA follows: TGTGCCAGCAGCGGGGGGTGGGAGTCACCCCTCCACTTT. Its translation is CASSGGWESPLHF.

The chain carries TRBV7-9 and TRBJ2-5; 8 positions agree with TRBD1. The V segment lost 2 bases and the J segment 5 bases; nucleotides outside the gene matches: 4. The CDR3 covers 14 residues. The germline CDR1 and CDR2 sequences are SEHNR and FQNEAQ (reference sequence). Here the CDR3 DNA reads TGTGCCAGCAGCTTACCGACAGGGGCCGAGACCCAGTACTTC. Its translation is CASSLPTGAETQYF.

The rearrangement uses TRBV2 and TRBJ1-5, with D unresolved. The CDR3 covers 17 residues. V was pared by 4 bases and J by 1 base, with 17 bases between. From germline, CDR1 is SNHLY and CDR2 FYNNEI. The CDR3 here is CASSATGFWESNQPQHF. CDR3 sequence (DNA): TGTGCCAGCAGTGCGACGGGATTTTGGGAAAGCAATCAGCCCCAGCATTTT.

CDR3 in DNA: TGTGCCAGCTTGTCCGCCAGCTCCTACAATGAGCAGTTCTTC. Protein sequence: CASLSASSYNEQFF. The chain joins TRBV5-6 to TRBJ2-1; unclear D gene. Germline V CDR1 and CDR2: SGHDT, YYEEEE. V lost 7 bases, J lost 0 bases, and 11 bases lay in between. The CDR3 extends over 14 amino acids.

The chain has TRBV9 and TRBJ1-6; 8 positions match TRBD1. Trimming at V came to 4 bases and at J to 10 bases, leaving 7 bases not matched to a gene. There are 14 residues in the CDR3. CDR1 SGDLS and CDR2 YYNGEE come from the germline V gene. CDR3 in DNA: TGTGCCAGCAGCTCGGACAGGGAGAGGTCACCCCTCCACTTT. It encodes CASSSDRERSPLHF.

This clone was counted between two and nine times. The chain has TRBV19 and TRBJ1-3; D is unclear. This CDR3 has 15 amino acids. Germline lookup yields CDR1 LNHDA and CDR2 SQIVND (reference sequence). V lost 3 bases and J lost 0, with 9 bases in between. The CDR3 spells CASSIHEISGNTIYF. In nucleotides, the CDR3 is TGTGCCAGTAGTATTCACGAGATCTCTGGAAACACCATATATTTT.

The chain combines TRBV15 with TRBJ2-2; no definite D call. V was cut by 1 base and J by 6 bases, with 12 bases left in between. Germline V gene data show CDR1 as LNHNV and CDR2 as YYDKDF (reference sequence). This CDR3 region has 15 residues. The CDR3 loop is CATSRVARRAGELFF. The CDR3 region has the DNA TGTGCCACCAGCAGAGTAGCTAGGCGCGCCGGGGAGCTGTTTTTT.